This TCR beta chain was sequenced in a study of CD4 T cells in relation to SARS-CoV-2 and coronaviruses. Study details: The negative reference was HIV-1 Nef peptide pool or peptide-free culture. The HLA restriction of the shared crossreactive spike epitopes was mapped.

Sequenced by immunoSEQ multiplex PCR; TCRdb stores in-frame clones only, minus some. The table has 25,000 to 30,000 clones, around 79% seen once; the top ten hold around 20%. Unexposed donor CD4+ T cells date from about 2011-2018, before the COVID-19 pandemic. Isolation of CD4+ T cells took place after about eleven days in culture. V trimming: 1 base; J trimming: 6 bases; junction bases outside the gene matches: 5. CDR3 length: 15 residues. Germline V gene sequence: CDR1 SNHLY, CDR2 FYNNEI. This clone was counted a single time. The antigen is undetermined. Sequencing input: CD4+ T cells from PBMCs, cultured in vitro. The genes are TRBV2 and TRBJ1-5; 8 bases line up with TRBD1. The receptor comes from a human donor in good health. DNA of the CDR3: TGTGCCAGCAGTGAAGGGACAGGGTTTTCTCAGCCCCAGCATTTT. It encodes CASSEGTGFSQPQHF.